Shown below are 8 T cell receptor beta chains from a single sample sequenced in a study of blood T cell repertoires in COVID-19 (dated by TCRdb to the early 2020s). Receptor libraries were prepared by the immunoSEQ multiplex PCR assay. This immuneACCESS table, as held by TCRdb, lists in-frame sequences with V and J called but not all clones. Of the missing ones, under half trace to an unresolved V gene in checked studies; the others have no known cause. The sample data list over 15,000 clones, and approximately 91% of these were observed just once. Around 29% of the sample goes to the ten largest clones. Sequenced sample: peripheral blood. Source of these receptors: a woman over 75 with COVID-19, enrolled during active disease.

This rearrangement joins TRBV6-1 to TRBJ2-7; tentatively, D is TRBD1 (6 bases). Germline values: CDR1 MNHNS, CDR2 SASEGT. Trimming left V 2 bases short and J 6 bases short, with 8 bases between. This CDR3 comprises 12 residues. CDR3 protein: CASSELRGEQYF. The CDR3 bases are TGTGCCAGCAGTGAACTCAGGGGCGAGCAGTACTTC.

The genes are TRBV9 and TRBJ2-7; a possible D gene is TRBD2 (5 bases). Trimming took off 1 base at V and 2 bases at J, with 10 bases between the two ends. Per germline, CDR1 SGDLS and CDR2 YYNGEE. The CDR3 is 14 amino acids. CDR3 sequence reads: CASSVTSFAYEQYF. CDR3 bases: TGTGCCAGCAGCGTAACTAGTTTCGCCTACGAGCAGTACTTC.

The rearrangement uses TRBV2 and TRBJ2-7; 7 nucleotides align to TRBD1. From germline, CDR1 is SNHLY and CDR2 FYNNEI. Unmatched junction bases numbered 0, after V lost 4 bases and J lost 3 bases. This CDR3 is built from 12 residues. This chain's CDR3 is CASSGQGYEQYF. CDR3 nucleotides: TGTGCCAGCAGTGGACAGGGCTACGAGCAGTACTTC.

The V call is TRBV29-1, the J call TRBJ2-7; TRBD1 aligns across 7 bases. The CDR3 is 13 amino acids. J lost 3 bases, V lost 6 bases, and 8 bases had no gene match. CDR1 and CDR2 (germline): SQVTM, ANQGSEA. For the CDR3, the DNA is TGCAGCGTCCTGACAGGGTCAAGCTACGAGCAGTACTTC. It translates to CSVLTGSSYEQYF.

The chain is built from TRBV2 and TRBJ2-7, with TRBD1 as a possible D gene (5 bases). Trimming removed 3 bases at V and 0 bases at J, with 18 bases between. Germline CDR1 is SNHLY and CDR2 is FYNNEI. The length of the CDR3 is 17 residues. CDR3 sequence (DNA): TGTGCCAGCAGTGATAGAGCCGGACATCCGAGCTCCTACGAGCAGTACTTC. It specifies CASSDRAGHPSSYEQYF.

This sequence joins TRBV6-2 or TRBV6-3 and TRBJ2-7; 11 bases agree with TRBD2. Germline trimming cut 6 bases from V and 3 bases from J; bases unmatched to any gene: 7. The CDR3 consists of 15 residues. Germline V gene lookup returns CDR1 MNHEY and CDR2 SVGEGT. The CDR3 DNA is TGTGCCAGCAGCGGGACTAGCGGAAACCTCTACGAGCAGTACTTC. It yields the protein CASSGTSGNLYEQYF.

This chain uses TRBV11-2 with TRBJ2-7; D possibly corresponds to TRBD2 (6 bases). Germline CDR1 and CDR2: SGHAT and FQNNGV. The V and J ends lost 5 bases and 5 bases respectively, with 16 bases between them. The CDR3 totals 14 residues. The CDR3 sequence: CASSRDSLAHEQYF. CDR3 bases: TGTGCCAGCAGCCGGGACTCCCTCGCCCACGAGCAGTACTTC.

This clone was seen just once. The chain links TRBV7-9 to TRBJ2-7; unclear D gene. The germline V and J ends were trimmed by 5 bases and 0 bases, with 14 bases remaining between them. The CDR3 runs 15 residues. Germline assignment: CDR1 SEHNR and CDR2 FQNEAQ (reference sequence). The CDR3 loop reads CASSLNQASSYEQYF. As DNA, the CDR3 is TGTGCCAGCAGCCTCAACCAGGCGAGCTCCTACGAGCAGTACTTC.